This TCR beta chain came from a study of CD8 T cells in ankylosing spondylitis (dated by TCRdb to 2016 to 2017). For the study in its entirety: The study profiled T cell receptor beta repertoires in healthy donors and ankylosing spondylitis patients to find disease-linked TCR variants. Samples of peripheral blood were taken, and for ankylosing spondylitis patients, synovial fluid was collected as well. The full study cohort comprised 25 ankylosing spondylitis patients and over a hundred healthy donors. The investigation overall reported the following: The disease-linked clones were reported as significantly enriched in matched synovial fluid samples from ankylosing spondylitis patients. Some TCR beta motif variants had previously been reported in synovial fluid and blood of reactive arthritis patients, which suggested common disease-initiation mechanisms. A CD8+ phenotype was shown by the disease-linked clones, which were found at relatively low frequencies in peripheral blood. Blood from ankylosing spondylitis patients appeared to be characterized by a TCR beta motif made up of seven or eight highly homologous amino acid variants.

Trimming at the junction amounts to 5 bases on V and 2 bases on J, and the germline ends lie 23 bases apart. The CDR1 and CDR2 encoded by the germline V gene are SGHRS and YFSETQ. From the cysteine through the phenylalanine, the CDR3 covers 17 amino acids. Only CDR3 DNA remains: 51 bases, in frame from the first base. Many counts were recorded for this clonotype. The antigen it binds to is not known. It has no much larger one-base neighbor in the sample; base qualities were not kept. Instrument used: Illumina HiSeq 2500. Quantitative 5'-RACE with molecular barcodes was used to prepare TCR beta libraries. The study's processing was this. A new computational method, built on a probabilistic model of VDJ rearrangement, was used to identify disease-linked TCR variants. Through fastp at Q25 and MiXCR, TCRdb rebuilt clones from the public reads, retaining in-frame beta chains. Rows with one shared CDR3 protein collapse into an entry with the most common genes and DNA. For this entry, the V and J calls and clone size follow TCRdb and not the study's own pipeline. Counted in this sample were 180,000 or so distinct CDR3 sequences; about 9.9% of them appeared once. The top ten constitute just under 30% of the sample.

This receptor was obtained from a male donor with ankylosing spondylitis or in good health (not recorded which). The sequenced sample was blood, either unsorted or a sorted T cell fraction (not recorded which). The sequence links TRBV5-1 to TRBJ2-7; the D gene remains uncertain. The CDR3 loop reads CASSRASAAPSPYEQYF. The sequence in DNA is TGCGCCAGCAGTCGTGCGAGCGCGGCCCCGAGCCCCTACGAGCAGTACTTC.